This T cell receptor (beta chain) was retrieved from a study of cytomegalovirus exposure and HLA in healthy donors. Study results and limitations: Cytomegalovirus-associated status was assigned to about 160 TCR beta chains. Most TCR sequences were seen very rarely across donors, but some public TCRs occurred in many. V segments that were indistinguishable, TRBV6-2 and TRBV6-3 among them, were omitted from analysis.

Amplification used 60 Vbeta primers and 13 Jbeta primers. Generated by immunoSEQ multiplex PCR, the TCRdb table keeps only in-frame clones and is missing some. This sample has 130,000 or so clones, with less than 85% found just once. This CDR3 region has 12 residues. In germline, CDR1 is SQVTM, CDR2 ANQGSEA. Trimming cost V 3 bases and J 6 bases; bases outside gene matches: 3. As regards this clone: Antigen specificity is unknown.

The chain couples TRBV29-1 to TRBJ2-3; 7 nucleotides align to TRBD1. The sequence derives from a woman between 40 and 55 years old in good health and CMV-seropositive. Sequencing used PBMCs. The CDR3 protein is CSVDRGLDTQYF. The CDR3 DNA follows: TGCAGCGTTGATAGGGGGCTTGATACGCAGTATTTT.